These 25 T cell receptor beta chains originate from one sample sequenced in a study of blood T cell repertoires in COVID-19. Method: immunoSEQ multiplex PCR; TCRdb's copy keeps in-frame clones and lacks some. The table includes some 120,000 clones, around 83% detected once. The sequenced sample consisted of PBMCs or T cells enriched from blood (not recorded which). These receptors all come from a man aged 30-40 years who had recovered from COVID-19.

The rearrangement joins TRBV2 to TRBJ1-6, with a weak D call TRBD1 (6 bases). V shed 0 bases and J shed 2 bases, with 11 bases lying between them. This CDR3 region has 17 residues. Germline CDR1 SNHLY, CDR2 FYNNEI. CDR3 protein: CASSEAQGRAYNSPLHF. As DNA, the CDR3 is TGTGCCAGCAGTGAAGCCCAGGGGAGGGCCTATAATTCACCCCTCCACTTT.

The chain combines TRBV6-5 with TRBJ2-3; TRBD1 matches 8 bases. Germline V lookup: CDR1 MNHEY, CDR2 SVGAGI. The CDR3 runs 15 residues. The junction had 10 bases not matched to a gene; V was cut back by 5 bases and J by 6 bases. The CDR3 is CASSPGQAPHDTQYF. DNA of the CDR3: TGTGCCAGCAGTCCGGGACAGGCCCCACACGATACGCAGTATTTT.

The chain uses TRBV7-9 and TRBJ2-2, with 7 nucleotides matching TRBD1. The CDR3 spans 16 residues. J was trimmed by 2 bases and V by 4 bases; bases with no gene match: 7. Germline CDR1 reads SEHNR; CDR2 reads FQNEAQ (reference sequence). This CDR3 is CASSSTGQPNTGELFF. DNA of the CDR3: TGTGCCAGCAGCTCAACGGGACAGCCAAACACCGGGGAGCTGTTTTTT.

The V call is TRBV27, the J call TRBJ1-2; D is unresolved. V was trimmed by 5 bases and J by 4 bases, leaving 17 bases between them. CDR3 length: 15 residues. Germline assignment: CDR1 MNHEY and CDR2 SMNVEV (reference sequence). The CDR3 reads CASSQRPTVGYGYTF. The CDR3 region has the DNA TGTGCCAGCAGTCAACGACCCACAGTGGGCTATGGCTACACCTTC.

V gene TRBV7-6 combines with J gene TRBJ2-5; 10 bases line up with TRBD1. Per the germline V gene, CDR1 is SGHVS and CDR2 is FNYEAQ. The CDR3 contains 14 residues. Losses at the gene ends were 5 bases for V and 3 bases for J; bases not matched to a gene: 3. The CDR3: CASSPGTGEETQYF. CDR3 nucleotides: TGTGCCAGCAGCCCAGGGACAGGGGAAGAGACCCAGTACTTC.

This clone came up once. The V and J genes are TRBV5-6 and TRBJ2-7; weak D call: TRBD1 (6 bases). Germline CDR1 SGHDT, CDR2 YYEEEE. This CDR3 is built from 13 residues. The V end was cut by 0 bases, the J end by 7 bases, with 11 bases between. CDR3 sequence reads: CASSLGGGREQYF. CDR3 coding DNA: TGTGCCAGCAGCTTGGGAGGGGGTCGAGAGCAGTACTTC.

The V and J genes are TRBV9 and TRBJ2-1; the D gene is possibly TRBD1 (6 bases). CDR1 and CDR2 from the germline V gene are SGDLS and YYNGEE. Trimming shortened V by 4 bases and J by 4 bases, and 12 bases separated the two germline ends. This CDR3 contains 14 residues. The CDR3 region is CASSRTEGYNEQFF. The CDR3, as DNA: TGTGCCAGCAGCCGGACAGAGGGATACAATGAGCAGTTCTTC.

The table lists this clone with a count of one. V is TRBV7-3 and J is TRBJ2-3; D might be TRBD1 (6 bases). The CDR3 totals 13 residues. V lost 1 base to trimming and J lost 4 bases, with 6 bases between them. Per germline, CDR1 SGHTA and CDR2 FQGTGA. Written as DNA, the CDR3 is TGTGCCAGCAGCTTAAAGGGGGCAGATACGCAGTATTTT. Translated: CASSLKGADTQYF.

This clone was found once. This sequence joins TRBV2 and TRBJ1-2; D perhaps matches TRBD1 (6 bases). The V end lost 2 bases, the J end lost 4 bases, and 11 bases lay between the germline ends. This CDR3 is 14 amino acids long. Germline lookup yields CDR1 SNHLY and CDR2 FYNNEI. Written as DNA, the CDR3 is TGTGCCAGCAGTGAACGCAGGGGTGTCTATGGCTACACCTTC. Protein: CASSERRGVYGYTF.

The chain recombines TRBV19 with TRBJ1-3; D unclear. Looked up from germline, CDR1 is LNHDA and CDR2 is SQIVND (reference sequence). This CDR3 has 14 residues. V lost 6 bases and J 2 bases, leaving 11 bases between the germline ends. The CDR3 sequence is CASREDAAGNTIYF. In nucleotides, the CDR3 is TGTGCCAGTAGGGAGGACGCGGCTGGAAACACCATATATTTT.

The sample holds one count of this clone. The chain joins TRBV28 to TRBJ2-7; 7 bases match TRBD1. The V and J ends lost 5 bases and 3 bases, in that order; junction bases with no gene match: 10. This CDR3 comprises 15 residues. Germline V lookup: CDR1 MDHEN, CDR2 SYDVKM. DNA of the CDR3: TGTGCCAGCAGTGTCACAGGGGAAACGAACTACGAGCAGTACTTC. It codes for CASSVTGETNYEQYF.

The CDR3 nucleotides read TGTGCCAGCAGTAACAGACAAGAATCACCCCTCCACTTT. It translates to CASSNRQESPLHF. The chain couples TRBV6-5 to TRBJ1-6; no clear D gene. Germline-derived CDR1 and CDR2 are MNHEY and SVGAGI. V was clipped by 5 bases and J by 10 bases, with 12 bases between them. This CDR3 is built from 13 residues.

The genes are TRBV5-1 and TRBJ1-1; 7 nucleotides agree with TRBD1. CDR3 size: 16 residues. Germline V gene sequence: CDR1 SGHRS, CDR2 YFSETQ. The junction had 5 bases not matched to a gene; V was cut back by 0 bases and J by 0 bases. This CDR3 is CASSLEGTAMNTEAFF. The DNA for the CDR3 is TGCGCCAGCAGCTTGGAAGGGACAGCCATGAACACTGAAGCTTTCTTT.

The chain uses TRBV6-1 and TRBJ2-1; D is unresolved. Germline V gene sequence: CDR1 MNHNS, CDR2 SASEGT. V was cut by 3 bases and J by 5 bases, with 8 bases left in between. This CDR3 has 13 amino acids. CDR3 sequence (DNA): TGTGCCAGCAGTGAGAACAGTGACAATGAGCAGTTCTTC. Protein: CASSENSDNEQFF.

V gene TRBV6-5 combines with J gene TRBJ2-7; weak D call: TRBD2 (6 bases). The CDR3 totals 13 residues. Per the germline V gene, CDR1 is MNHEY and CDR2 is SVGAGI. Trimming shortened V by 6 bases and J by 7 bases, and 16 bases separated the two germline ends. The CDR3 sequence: CASSWRGDLEQYF. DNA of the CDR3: TGTGCCAGCAGCTGGCGGGGTGACTTGGAGCAGTACTTC.

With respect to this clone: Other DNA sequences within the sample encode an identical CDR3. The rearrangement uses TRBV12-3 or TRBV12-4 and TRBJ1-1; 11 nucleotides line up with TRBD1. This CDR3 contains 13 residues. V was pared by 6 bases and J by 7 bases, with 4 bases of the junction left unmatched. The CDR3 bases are TGTGCCAGCAGCCGGGACAGGGGGGGTGAAGCTTTCTTT. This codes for CASSRDRGGEAFF.

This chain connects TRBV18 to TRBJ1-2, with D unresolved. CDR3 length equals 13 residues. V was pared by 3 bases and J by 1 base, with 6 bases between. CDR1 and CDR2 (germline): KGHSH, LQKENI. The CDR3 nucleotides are TGTGCCAGCTCACCGCAGGATAACTATGGCTACACCTTC. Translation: CASSPQDNYGYTF.

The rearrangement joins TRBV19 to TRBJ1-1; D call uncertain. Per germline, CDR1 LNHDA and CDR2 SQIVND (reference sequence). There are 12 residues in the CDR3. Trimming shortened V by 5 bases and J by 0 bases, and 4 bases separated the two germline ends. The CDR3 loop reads CASSFMNTEAFF. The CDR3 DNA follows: TGTGCCAGTAGTTTTATGAACACTGAAGCTTTCTTT. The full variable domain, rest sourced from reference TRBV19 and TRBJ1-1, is DGGITQSPKYLFRKEGQNVTLSCEQNLNHDAMYWYRQDPGQGLRLIYYSQIVNDFQKGDIAEGYSVSREKKESFPLTVTSAQKNPTAFYLCASSFMNTEAFFGQGTRLTVV.

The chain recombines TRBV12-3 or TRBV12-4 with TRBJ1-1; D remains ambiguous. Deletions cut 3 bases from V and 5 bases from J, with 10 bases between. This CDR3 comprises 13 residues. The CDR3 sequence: CASSFGSRTEAFF. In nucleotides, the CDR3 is TGTGCCAGCAGTTTCGGTTCCCGTACTGAAGCTTTCTTT.

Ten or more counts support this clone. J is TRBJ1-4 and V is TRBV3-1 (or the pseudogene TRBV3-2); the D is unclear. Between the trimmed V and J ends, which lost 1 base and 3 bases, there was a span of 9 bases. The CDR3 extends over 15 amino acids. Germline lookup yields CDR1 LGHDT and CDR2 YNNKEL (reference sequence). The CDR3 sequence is CASSQGAGSNEKLFF. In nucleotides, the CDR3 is TGTGCCAGCAGCCAAGGTGCGGGATCTAATGAAAAACTGTTTTTT.

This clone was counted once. This CDR3 reads CASTNGRGRSEQYF. The CDR3, as DNA: TGTGCCAGCACCAACGGCAGGGGGCGAAGCGAGCAGTACTTC. The gene calls are TRBV6-5 and TRBJ2-7; 8 positions match TRBD1. V shed 7 bases and J 6 bases; nucleotides not matched to a gene: 11. This CDR3 contains 14 residues. Per the germline V gene, CDR1 is MNHEY and CDR2 is SVGAGI.

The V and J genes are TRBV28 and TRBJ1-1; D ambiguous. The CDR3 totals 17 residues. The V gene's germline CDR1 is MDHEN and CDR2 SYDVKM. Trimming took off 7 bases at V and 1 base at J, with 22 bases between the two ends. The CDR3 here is CASTENTGGSPNTEAFF. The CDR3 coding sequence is TGTGCCAGCACCGAAAACACGGGCGGGTCACCGAACACTGAAGCTTTCTTT.

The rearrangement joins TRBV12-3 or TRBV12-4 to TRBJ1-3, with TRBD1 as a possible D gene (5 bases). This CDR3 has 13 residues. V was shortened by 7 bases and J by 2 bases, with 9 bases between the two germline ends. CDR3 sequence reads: CASTLGAGNTIYF. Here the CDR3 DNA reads TGTGCCAGCACCTTAGGGGCTGGAAACACCATATATTTT.

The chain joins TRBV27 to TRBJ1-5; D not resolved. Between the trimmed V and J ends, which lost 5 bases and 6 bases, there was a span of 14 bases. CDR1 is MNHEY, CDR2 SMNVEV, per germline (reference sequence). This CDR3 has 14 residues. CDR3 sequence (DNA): TGTGCCAGCAGTATTTCTAGGTGGTCTCAGCCCCAGCATTTT. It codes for CASSISRWSQPQHF.

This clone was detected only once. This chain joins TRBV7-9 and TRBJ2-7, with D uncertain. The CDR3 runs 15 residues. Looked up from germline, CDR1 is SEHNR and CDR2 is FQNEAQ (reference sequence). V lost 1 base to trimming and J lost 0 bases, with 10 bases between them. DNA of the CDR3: TGTGCCAGCAGCTTAGGAAGCGCGAGCTCCTACGAGCAGTACGTC. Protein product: CASSLGSASSYEQYV.